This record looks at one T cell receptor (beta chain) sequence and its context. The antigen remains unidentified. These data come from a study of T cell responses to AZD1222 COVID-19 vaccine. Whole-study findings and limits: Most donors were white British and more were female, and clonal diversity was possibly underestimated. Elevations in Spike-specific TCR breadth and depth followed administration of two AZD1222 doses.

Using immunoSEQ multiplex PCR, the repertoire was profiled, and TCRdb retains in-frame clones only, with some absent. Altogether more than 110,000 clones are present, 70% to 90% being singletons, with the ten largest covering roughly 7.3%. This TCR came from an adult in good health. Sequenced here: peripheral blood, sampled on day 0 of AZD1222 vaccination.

The CDR3 region has the DNA TGTGCCAGCAGCGAGAGGACTAGCATGACCTACGAGCAGTACTTC. This sequence encodes CASSERTSMTYEQYF. The rearrangement links TRBV5-4 to TRBJ2-7; 8 positions agree with TRBD2. Trimming cost V 4 bases and J 2 bases; bases outside gene matches: 8. The CDR3 contains 15 residues. The V gene's germline CDR1 is SGHNT and CDR2 YYREEE (reference sequence).